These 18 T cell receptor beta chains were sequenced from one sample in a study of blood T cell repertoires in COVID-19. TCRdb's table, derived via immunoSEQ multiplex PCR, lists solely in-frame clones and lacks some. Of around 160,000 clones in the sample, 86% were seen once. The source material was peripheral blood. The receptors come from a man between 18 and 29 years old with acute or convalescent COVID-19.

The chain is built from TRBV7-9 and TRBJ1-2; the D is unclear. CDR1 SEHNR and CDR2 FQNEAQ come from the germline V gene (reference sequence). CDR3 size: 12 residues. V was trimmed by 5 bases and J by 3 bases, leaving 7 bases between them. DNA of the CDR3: TGTGCCAGCAGCGGCCCGCACTATGGCTACACCTTC. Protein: CASSGPHYGYTF.

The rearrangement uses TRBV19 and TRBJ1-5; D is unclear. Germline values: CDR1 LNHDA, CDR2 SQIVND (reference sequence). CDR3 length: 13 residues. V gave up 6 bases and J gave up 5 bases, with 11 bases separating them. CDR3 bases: TGTGCCAGTAGCCCCGAGGGATATCAGCCCCAGCATTTT. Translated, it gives CASSPEGYQPQHF.

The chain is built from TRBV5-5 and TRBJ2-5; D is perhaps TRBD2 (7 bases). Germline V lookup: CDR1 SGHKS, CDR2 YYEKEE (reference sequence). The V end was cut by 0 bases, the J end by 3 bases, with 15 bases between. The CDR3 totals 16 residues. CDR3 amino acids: CASSLGGGSGKETQYF. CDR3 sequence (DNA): TGTGCCAGCAGCTTGGGGGGGGGCTCAGGGAAAGAGACCCAGTACTTC.

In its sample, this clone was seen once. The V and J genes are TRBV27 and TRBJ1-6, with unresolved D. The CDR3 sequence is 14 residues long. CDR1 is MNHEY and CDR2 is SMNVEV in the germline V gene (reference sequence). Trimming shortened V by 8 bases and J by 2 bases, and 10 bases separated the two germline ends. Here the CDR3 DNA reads TGTGCCAGCCAGACCGGGACCTATAATTCACCCCTCCACTTT. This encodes CASQTGTYNSPLHF.

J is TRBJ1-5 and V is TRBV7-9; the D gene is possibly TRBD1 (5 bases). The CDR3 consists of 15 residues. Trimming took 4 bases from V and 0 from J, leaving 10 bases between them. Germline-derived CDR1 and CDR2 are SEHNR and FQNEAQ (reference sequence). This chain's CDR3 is CASSSTEYSNQPQHF. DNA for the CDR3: TGTGCCAGCAGCTCGACAGAATATAGCAATCAGCCCCAGCATTTT.

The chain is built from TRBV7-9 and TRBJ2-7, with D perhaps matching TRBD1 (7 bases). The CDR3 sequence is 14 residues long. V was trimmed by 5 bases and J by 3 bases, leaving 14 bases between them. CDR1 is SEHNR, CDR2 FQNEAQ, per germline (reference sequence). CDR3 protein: CASSPAGQFYEQYF. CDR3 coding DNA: TGTGCCAGCAGCCCCGCGGGACAGTTCTACGAGCAGTACTTC.

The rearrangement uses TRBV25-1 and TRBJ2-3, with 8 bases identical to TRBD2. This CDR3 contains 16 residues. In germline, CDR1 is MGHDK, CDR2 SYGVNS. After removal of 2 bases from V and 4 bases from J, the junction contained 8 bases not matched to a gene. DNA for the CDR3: TGTGCCAGCAGTGAAAGGCCGGGACTAGGCGCAGATACGCAGTATTTT. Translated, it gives CASSERPGLGADTQYF.

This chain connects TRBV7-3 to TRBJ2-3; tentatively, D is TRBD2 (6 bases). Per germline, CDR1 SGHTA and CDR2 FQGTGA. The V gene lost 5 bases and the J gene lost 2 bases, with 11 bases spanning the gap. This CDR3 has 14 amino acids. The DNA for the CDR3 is TGTGCCAGCAGCCGAGGGGACTTCACAGATACGCAGTATTTT. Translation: CASSRGDFTDTQYF. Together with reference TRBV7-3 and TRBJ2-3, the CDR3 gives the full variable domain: GAGVSQTPSNKVTEKGKYVELRCDPISGHTALYWYRQSLGQGPEFLIYFQGTGAADDSGLPNDRFFAVRPEGSVSTLKIQRTERGDSAVYLCASSRGDFTDTQYFGPGTRLTVL.

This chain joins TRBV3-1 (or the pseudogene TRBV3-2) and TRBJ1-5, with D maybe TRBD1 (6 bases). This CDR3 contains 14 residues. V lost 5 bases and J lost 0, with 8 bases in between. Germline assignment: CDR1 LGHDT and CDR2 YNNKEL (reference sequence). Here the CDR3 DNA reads TGTGCCAGCAGCTACAGGGTTAGCAATCAGCCCCAGCATTTT. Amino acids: CASSYRVSNQPQHF.

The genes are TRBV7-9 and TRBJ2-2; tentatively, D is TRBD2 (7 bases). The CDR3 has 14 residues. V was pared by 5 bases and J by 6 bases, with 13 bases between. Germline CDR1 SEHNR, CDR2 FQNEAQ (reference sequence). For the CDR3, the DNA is TGTGCCAGCAGCCAGAACGGGGGGCCCGGGGAGCTGTTTTTT. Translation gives CASSQNGGPGELFF.

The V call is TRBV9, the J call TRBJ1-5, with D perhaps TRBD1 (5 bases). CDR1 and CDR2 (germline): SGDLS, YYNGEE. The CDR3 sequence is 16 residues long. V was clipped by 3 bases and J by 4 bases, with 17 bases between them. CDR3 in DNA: TGTGCCAGCAGCGAGGGGCGGGACTCAACTAATCAGCCCCAGCATTTT. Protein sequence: CASSEGRDSTNQPQHF.

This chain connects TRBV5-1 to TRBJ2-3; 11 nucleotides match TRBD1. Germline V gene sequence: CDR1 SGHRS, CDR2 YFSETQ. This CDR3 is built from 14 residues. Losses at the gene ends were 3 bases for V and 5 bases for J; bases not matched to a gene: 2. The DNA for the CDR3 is TGCGCCAGCAGCTCGGGACAGGGGGTAGATACGCAGTATTTT. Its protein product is CASSSGQGVDTQYF. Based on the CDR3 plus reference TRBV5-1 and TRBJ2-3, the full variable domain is KAGVTQTPRYLIKTRGQQVTLSCSPISGHRSVSWYQQTPGQGLQFLFEYFSETQRNKGNFPGRFSGRQFSNSRSEMNVSTLELGDSALYLCASSSGQGVDTQYFGPGTRLTVL.

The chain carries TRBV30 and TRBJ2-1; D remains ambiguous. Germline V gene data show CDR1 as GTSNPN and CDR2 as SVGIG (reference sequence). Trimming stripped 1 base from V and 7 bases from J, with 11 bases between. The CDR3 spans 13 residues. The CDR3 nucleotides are TGTGCCTGGAGTGGGAAGATGCGGAATGAGCAGTTCTTC. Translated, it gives CAWSGKMRNEQFF.

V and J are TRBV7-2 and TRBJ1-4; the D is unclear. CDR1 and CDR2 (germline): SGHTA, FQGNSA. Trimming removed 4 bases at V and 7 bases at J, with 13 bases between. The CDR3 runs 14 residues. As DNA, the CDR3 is TGTGCCAGCAGCTCGACCGCGGCGGGTGAAAAACTGTTTTTT. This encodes CASSSTAAGEKLFF.

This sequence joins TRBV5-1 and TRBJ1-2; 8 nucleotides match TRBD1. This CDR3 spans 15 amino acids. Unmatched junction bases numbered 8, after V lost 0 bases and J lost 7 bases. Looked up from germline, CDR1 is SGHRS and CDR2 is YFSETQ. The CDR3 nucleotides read TGCGCCAGCAGCTTGGCCCCGGACAGGGTCAGTGGCTACACCTTC. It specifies CASSLAPDRVSGYTF.

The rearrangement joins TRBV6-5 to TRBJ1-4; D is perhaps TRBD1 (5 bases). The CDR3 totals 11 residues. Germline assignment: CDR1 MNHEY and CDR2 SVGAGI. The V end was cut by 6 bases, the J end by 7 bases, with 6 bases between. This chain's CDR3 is CASRRGEKLFF. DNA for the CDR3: TGTGCCAGCAGAAGGGGTGAAAAACTGTTTTTT.

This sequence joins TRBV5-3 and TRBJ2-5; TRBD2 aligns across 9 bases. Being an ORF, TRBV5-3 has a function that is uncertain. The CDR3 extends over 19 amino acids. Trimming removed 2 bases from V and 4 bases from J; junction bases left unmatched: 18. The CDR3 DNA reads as TGTGCCAGAAGCTTCAACCACCTAGCGGGGCTAGCGGGTAGAGAGACCCAGTACTTC. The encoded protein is CARSFNHLAGLAGRETQYF.

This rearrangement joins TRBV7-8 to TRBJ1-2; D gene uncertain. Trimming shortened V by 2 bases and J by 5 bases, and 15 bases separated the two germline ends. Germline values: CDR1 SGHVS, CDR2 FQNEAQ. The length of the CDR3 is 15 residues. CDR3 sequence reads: CASSLITDTRYGYTF. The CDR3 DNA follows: TGTGCCAGCAGCTTAATCACAGACACTCGGTATGGCTACACCTTC.